The clone carrying this T cell receptor (beta chain) appeared once. Source study methods: Cell counts per sample came from amplifying reference gene primers. Sequencing used immunoSEQ multiplex PCR; TCRdb keeps in-frame clones, though not all of them. That table supplies the V and J calls and clone size; D and trimming were determined from the DNA. The sample records about 170,000 clones, approximately 80% being singletons. This specimen comes from a study of blood T cell repertoires in COVID-19. Study-level information: Samples representing acute and convalescent COVID-19 were sourced from the United States, Italy and Spain. Sample material is recorded as cDNA or gDNA derived from T cells, B-cell-depleted T cells, or PBMCs.

This CDR3 has 14 amino acids. V lost 4 bases and J lost 2; bases outside the gene matches: 3. Germline values: CDR1 KGHSH, CDR2 LQKENI. This sequence joins TRBV18 and TRBJ2-5; 8 bases agree with TRBD1. This TCR was sampled from an older woman with acute or convalescent COVID-19. Source material: peripheral blood. CDR3 sequence: CASSLGTGQETQYF. The CDR3 DNA follows: TGTGCCAGCTCACTCGGGACAGGTCAAGAGACCCAGTACTTC.